Reported below is one T cell receptor (beta chain). Its antigen remains undetermined. No base qualities exist here, and no much larger clone lies one base off it. Library prep was done by the immunoSEQ multiplex PCR assay. For the multiplex PCR, a mixture combining 60 forward primers for TCR Vbeta segments and 13 reverse primers for TCR Jbeta segments was used. The CDR3 region of rearranged TCR beta genes was amplified from genomic DNA by a multiplex PCR assay. On the Illumina HiSeq System, the amplified TCR beta libraries were sequenced as 87-base-pair reads. The paper's data handling went like this. A later analysis counted approximately 74 million unique TCR beta chains across the 650 to 700 repertoires, and roughly 9.9 million of these chains were shared by at least two donors. A nearest-neighbor algorithm error-corrected the raw reads and collapsed the reads into unique sequences, merging closely related sequences to remove PCR and sequencing errors. CDR3 sequences were aligned to IMGT reference sequences to assign V, D and J gene segments. For a sequence to be retained, a match of at least six nucleotides to both a V gene segment and a J gene segment was required. Rearrangements were classified as productive when the CDR3 lacked stop codons and remained in frame with V and J, and all other rearrangements were classified as non-productive. CDR3 was defined according to IMGT convention as the region running from the second conserved V-encoded cysteine to the conserved J-encoded phenylalanine. Sequences without an unambiguous match to a single V gene segment were excluded from the earlier analysis of about 640 of the donors. In an earlier analysis of roughly 500 of the donors, V segments were called functional above 56.7% productive rearrangements and were called segregating when the between-donor standard deviation exceeded 5%. A statistical classification framework was built for diagnosing cytomegalovirus status from the catalog of TCR beta chain sequences. A later analysis assigned V and J genes by comparing TCR nucleotide sequences with IMGT/GENE-DB human TR gene sequences. The TCRdist pipeline was used in a later analysis to assign CDR3 sequences and most-parsimonious VDJ recombination scenarios. A later analysis defined each TCR beta chain by its CDR3 amino acid sequence plus V-gene family, and excluded reads lacking a unique V-gene family. In a later analysis, some 600 highly shared, low-generation-probability nucleotide sequences were removed to address suspected cross-contamination and a sequencing artifact. A later analysis calculated a clonal expansion index for each public chain from normalized within-repertoire ranks of inferred template counts. In a later analysis, generation probabilities were computed using a VDJ recombination model fitted to out-of-frame rearrangements, and the results were checked against IGoR. Hypergeometric tests were used in a later analysis to score TCR-TCR, TCR-HLA and TCR-CMV co-occurrence, with a repertoire-size bias correction applied to the TCR pairs. False discovery rates were estimated in a later analysis by permuting HLA or CMV assignments 20 times. In a later analysis, co-occurring TCRs were grouped with DBSCAN, and TCRdist sequence similarity was added when clustering was performed within HLA-allele-positive subsets. Repertoires with fewer than 30,000 or more than 120,000 public chains, plus five repertoires with anomalous nucleotide sharing, were excluded from co-occurrence clustering. TCRdb mirrors the immuneACCESS table, restricted to in-frame sequences. Some clones are absent from its copies; in checked studies, under half trace to an unresolved V gene, and the reason for the others is unknown. The DNA was the basis for D and trimming; V, J and clone size are from that table. In this sample the table shows some 120,000 clones, roughly 82% of which occur a single time. The top ten constitute 11% of the sample.

The data were obtained in a study of cytomegalovirus exposure and HLA in healthy donors (dated by TCRdb to about 2017). Context from the whole study: An earlier analysis of a few hundred of the donors reported about 260 Gb of sequence data and 117 million unique TCR beta sequences obtained from around 180 million T cells. HLA typing included class I and class II loci at four-digit resolution. An early release that covered some 640 HLA-typed donors contained around 300 gigabases of sequencing data and tens of millions of unique TCR sequences. The study aimed to test whether signatures of past pathogen exposure could be identified by cataloging public T cell receptors. Donor age, sex, ethnicity and CMV serostatus were collected together with the repertoire data. An earlier analysis of nearly 600 of the donors applied high-throughput TCR beta sequencing to assess whether each TCR beta V gene segment acted as functional or pseudogenic. A later genetic analysis used genome-wide SNP genotypes for about three fifths of the 666 donors, treating that subset as a discovery cohort. The T cell repertoires of under 700 subjects were profiled by immunosequencing and related to cytomegalovirus serostatus. Roughly 5 DR-DQ haplotypes were handled as single units for association and clustering, since linkage in the cohort was strong. Of the 300 to 500 genotyped donors, 70% to 90% were placed in the genetic ancestry cluster associated with self-reported Caucasian donors. The study combined high-throughput TCR immunosequencing, statistical association of individual TCRs with disease status, and machine learning to predict cytomegalovirus infection status. In the later analysis, no new phenotypic data were used to find candidate immune exposures; instead, reliance was placed on TCR beta sequences and their occurrence across donors. Among some 400 genotyped donors of the cohort, an average of approximately 220,000 unique TCR beta nucleotide sequences was sequenced per donor, of which about 18% were non-productive. Typing coverage varied by locus: roughly 629-640 donors for A, B, C, DRB1 and DQB1; some 520 for DQA1; around 610 for DPA1; 450 to 480 for DPB1. All discovery cohort repertoires had been generated using a single sequencing platform. Along with the approximately 700-subject first cohort, a separate validation cohort of approximately 110 different subjects was used. In a later analysis, previously published TCR beta repertoires from some 640 donors were re-analyzed and high-resolution HLA genotyping was added so that TCR occurrence patterns could be studied. The full study reports these points: Most TCR sequences were observed very rarely across donors, whereas some public TCRs were present in many individuals. The authors suggested that the approach could potentially be generalized to other disease states and immunological phenotypes. At a false discovery rate of 0.05, a later analysis linked some 17,000 TCR beta sequences to specific HLA alleles. Compared with equally common non-associated chains, HLA-associated TCR beta chains in a later analysis were more clonally expanded and had lower generation probabilities. In both the original and validation cohorts, the classifier was reported to diagnose cytomegalovirus status with high specificity and sensitivity. Compared with the approximately 710-donor mean, donors in an Asian-associated ancestry cluster had fewer N-insertions in productive TCRs, according to a later genetic analysis. The study gave a list of 150 to 200 TCR beta chains associated with cytomegalovirus. According to a later analysis, TCR association rates differed among HLA loci, with DRB1 alleles showing the most associated TCRs and HLA-C alleles showing the fewest. Linkage disequilibrium might explain the correlated functional status among segregating V segments, but an unknown experimental factor could not be ruled out. Assigning TCR associations to individual alleles was difficult when HLA alleles, especially DR and DQ, strongly co-occurred. In a later genetic analysis, a missense DCLRE1C variant was associated with V-gene and J-gene trimming of TCR beta chains, and the association was replicated in an independent cohort. In vitro tests confirmed that a few of the cytomegalovirus-associated TCR beta chains recognize cytomegalovirus antigens. The earlier analysis of 587 of the donors excluded roughly 17 rarely observed V segments, including chromosome 9 orphons, because counts were too low. According to a later analysis, parvovirus B19, influenza, CMV and Epstein-Barr virus appeared linked to several top co-occurrence clusters. The cohort was sequenced for TCR beta chains only, and without alpha or paired-chain data the features that could be detected were limited. CMV serostatus was the only immune exposure information available for the cohort. Because some donors lacked HLA typing at each locus, the association tests relied only on the typed subset. Sequencing depth was assumed to be roughly uniform across donors in the presence/absence analyses, though that assumption may not hold. A further reported finding was that TCR beta sequences accurately predicted the HLA-A and HLA-B alleles for most subjects in the first cohort. A cluster of highly shared sequence variants was judged likely to represent a technical artifact of the sequencing pipeline. Most CMV-associated TCR beta chains appeared to be HLA-restricted in a later analysis, and the HLA associations seemed to be driven largely by CMV exposure. Broadly in line with IMGT annotations, most TCR beta V segments showed up in productive rearrangements about 87% or about 30% of the time in an earlier analysis of several hundred of the donors. The 87-base-pair reads could not distinguish some IMGT-functional V segments, including TRBV6-2 and TRBV6-3, so those segments were excluded.

The cohort comprised some 730 healthy bone marrow donors. Cohort members were all nominally healthy when sampled, although unrecorded immune exposures were likely present. The donor tested CMV seropositive, placing the donor among the approximately 290 seropositive members of the cohort. A peripheral blood sample was provided by each donor, and peripheral blood mononuclear cells were used for TCR beta sequencing. Genomic DNA extraction from the blood cell samples was performed with the Qiagen DNeasy Blood Extraction Kit. The CDR1 and CDR2 encoded by the germline V gene are SGDLS and YYNGEE. From the cysteine up to the phenylalanine, the CDR3 has a length of 15 residues. Only the CDR3 part of the read is kept: 45 bases, read in frame from the first base. After removal of 3 bases from V and 0 bases from J, the junction retains 2 bases not matched to a gene.

Sequenced sample: PBMCs. The chain joins TRBV9 to TRBJ2-3, with 9 bases aligning to TRBD2. This TCR was sampled from a male donor in good health and CMV-seropositive. The CDR3 region reads CASSGLADSTDTQYF. DNA sequence: TGTGCCAGCAGCGGACTAGCGGATAGCACAGATACGCAGTATTTT.